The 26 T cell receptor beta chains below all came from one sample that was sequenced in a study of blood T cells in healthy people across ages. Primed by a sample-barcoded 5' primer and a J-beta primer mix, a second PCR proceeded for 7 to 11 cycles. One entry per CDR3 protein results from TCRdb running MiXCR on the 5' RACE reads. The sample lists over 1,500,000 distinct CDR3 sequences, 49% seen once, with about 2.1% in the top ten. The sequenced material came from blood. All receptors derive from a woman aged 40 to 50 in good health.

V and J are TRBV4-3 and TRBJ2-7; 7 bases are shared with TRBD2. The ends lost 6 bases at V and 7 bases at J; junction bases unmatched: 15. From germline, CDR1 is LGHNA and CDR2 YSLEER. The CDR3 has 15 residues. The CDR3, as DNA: TGCGCCAGCAGACATGGACTAGTTTCGGCAGATGAGCAGTACTTC. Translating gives CASRHGLVSADEQYF.

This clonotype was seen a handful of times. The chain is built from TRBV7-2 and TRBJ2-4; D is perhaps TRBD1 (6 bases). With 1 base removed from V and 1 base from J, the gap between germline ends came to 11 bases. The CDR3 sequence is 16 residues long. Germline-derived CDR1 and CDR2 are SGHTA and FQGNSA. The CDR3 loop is CASSLEGGQAKNIQYF. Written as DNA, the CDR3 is TGTGCCAGCAGCTTAGAAGGCGGACAGGCCAAAAACATTCAGTACTTC. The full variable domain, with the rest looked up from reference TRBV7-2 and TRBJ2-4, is GAGVSQSPSNKVTEKGKDVELRCDPISGHTALYWYRQSLGQGLEFLIYFQGNSAPDKSGLPSDRFSAERTGGSVSTLTIQRTQQEDSAVYLCASSLEGGQAKNIQYFGAGTRLSVL.

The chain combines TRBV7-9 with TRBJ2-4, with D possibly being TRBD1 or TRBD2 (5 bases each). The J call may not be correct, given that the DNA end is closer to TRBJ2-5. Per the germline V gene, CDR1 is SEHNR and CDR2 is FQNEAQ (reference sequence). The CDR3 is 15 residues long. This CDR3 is CASSTGRSQVETQYF. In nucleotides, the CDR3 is TGTGCCAGCAGCACGGGACGATCCCAGGTGGAGACCCAGTACTTC.

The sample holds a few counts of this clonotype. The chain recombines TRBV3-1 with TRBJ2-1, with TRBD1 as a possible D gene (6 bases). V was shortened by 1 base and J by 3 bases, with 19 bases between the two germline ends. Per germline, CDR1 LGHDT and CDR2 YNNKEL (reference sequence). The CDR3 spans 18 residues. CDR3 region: CASSQGNRVPLLYNEQFF. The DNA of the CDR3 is TGTGCCAGCAGCCAAGGGAACAGGGTTCCCCTCCTCTACAATGAGCAGTTCTTC.

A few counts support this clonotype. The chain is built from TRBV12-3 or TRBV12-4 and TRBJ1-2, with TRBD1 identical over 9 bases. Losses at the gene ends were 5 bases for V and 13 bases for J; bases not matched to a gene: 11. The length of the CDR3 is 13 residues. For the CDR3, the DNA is TGTGCCAGCAGTGGGGACAGGGTAGATCCCCCCACCTTC. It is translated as CASSGDRVDPPTF.

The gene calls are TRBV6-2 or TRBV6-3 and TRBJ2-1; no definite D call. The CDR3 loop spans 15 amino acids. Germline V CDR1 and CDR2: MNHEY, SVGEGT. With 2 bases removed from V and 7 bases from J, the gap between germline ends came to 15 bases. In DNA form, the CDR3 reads TGTGCCAGCAGTTACAGGGTTGGGCTCGGGAATGAGCAGTTCTTC. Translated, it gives CASSYRVGLGNEQFF.

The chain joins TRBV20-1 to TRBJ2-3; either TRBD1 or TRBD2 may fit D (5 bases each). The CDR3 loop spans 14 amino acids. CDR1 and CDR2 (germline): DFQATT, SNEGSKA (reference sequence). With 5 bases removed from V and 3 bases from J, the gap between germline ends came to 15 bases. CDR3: CSARRAGWTDTQYF. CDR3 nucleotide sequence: TGCAGTGCTCGGCGGGCAGGGTGGACAGATACGCAGTATTTT.

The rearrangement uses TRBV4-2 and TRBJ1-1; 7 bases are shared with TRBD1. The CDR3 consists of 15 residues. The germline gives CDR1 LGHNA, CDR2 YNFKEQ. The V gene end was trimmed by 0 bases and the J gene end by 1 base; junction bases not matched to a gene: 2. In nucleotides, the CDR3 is TGTGCCAGCAGCCAAGATCGGACAGGGAACACTGAAGCTTTCTTT. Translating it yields CASSQDRTGNTEAFF.

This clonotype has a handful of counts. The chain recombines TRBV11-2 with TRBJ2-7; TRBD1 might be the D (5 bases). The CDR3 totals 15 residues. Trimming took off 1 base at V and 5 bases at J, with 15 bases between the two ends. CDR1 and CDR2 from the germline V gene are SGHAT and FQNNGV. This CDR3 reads CASSLGMDIIHEQYF. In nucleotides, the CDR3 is TGTGCCAGCAGCTTAGGTATGGACATCATCCACGAGCAGTACTTC.

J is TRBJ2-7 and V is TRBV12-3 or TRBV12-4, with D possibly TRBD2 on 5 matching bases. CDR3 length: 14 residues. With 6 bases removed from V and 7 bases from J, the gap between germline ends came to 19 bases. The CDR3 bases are TGTGCCAGCAGCCTCCTCATGCCTCCGGGGGAGCAGTACTTC. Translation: CASSLLMPPGEQYF.

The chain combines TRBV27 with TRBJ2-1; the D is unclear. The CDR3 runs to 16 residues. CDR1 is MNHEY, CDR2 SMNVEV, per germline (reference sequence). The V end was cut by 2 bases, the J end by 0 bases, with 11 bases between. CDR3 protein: CASSLSPKSSYNEQFF. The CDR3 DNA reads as TGTGCCAGCAGTTTAAGTCCCAAAAGCTCCTACAATGAGCAGTTCTTC.

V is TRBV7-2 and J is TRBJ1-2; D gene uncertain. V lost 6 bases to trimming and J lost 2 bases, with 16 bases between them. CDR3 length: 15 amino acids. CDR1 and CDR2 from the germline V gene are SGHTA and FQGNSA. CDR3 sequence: CASSLSTDWNYGYTF. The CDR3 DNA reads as TGTGCCAGCAGTTTATCGACGGACTGGAACTATGGCTACACCTTC.

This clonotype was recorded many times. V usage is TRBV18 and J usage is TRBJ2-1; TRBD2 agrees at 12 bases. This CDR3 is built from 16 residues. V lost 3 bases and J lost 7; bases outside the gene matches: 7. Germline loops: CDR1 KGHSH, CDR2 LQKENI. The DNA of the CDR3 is TGTGCCAGCTCACCCCCGACTAGCGGGGGCGGAAATGAGCAGTTCTTC. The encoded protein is CASSPPTSGGGNEQFF.

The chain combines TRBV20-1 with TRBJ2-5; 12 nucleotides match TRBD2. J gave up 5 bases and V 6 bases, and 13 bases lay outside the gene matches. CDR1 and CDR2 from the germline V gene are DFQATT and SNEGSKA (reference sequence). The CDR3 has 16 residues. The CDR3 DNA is TGCAGTGCCGCGTCTAGCGGGGGGGCTCAGGGGGAGACCCAGTACTTC. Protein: CSAASSGGAQGETQYF.

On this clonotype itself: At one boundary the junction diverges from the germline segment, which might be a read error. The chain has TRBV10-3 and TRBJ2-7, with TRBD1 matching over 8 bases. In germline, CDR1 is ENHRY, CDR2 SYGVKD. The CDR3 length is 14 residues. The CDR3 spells CTISPGQGNYEQYF. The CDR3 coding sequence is TGTACCATCAGCCCAGGACAGGGCAACTACGAGCAGTACTTC.

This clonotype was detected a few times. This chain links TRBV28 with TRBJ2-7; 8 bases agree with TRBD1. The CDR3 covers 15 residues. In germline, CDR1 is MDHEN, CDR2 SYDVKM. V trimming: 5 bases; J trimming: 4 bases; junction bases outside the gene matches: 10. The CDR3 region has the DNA TGTGCCAGCAGTCCAGGACAGGGAAGTTGGTACGAGCAGTACTTC. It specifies CASSPGQGSWYEQYF.

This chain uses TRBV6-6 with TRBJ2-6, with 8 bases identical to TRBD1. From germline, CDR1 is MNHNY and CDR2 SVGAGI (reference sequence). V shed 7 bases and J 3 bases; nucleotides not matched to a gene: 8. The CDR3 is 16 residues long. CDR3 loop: CASTGQGAGGANVLTF. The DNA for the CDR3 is TGTGCCAGCACGGGTCAGGGGGCTGGTGGGGCCAACGTCCTGACTTTC.

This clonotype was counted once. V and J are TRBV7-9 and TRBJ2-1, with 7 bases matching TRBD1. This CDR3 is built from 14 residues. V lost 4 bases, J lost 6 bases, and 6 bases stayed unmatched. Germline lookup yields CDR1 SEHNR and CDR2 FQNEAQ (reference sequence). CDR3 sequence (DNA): TGTGCCAGCAGCTCCCCCGACAGGGTCAATGAGCAGTTCTTC. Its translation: CASSSPDRVNEQFF. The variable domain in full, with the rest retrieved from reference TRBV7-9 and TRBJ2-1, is DTGVSQNPRHKITKRGQNVTFRCDPISEHNRLYWYRQTLGQGPEFLTYFQNEAQLEKSRLLSDRFSAERPKGSFSTLEIQRTEQGDSAMYLCASSSPDRVNEQFFGPGTRLTVL.

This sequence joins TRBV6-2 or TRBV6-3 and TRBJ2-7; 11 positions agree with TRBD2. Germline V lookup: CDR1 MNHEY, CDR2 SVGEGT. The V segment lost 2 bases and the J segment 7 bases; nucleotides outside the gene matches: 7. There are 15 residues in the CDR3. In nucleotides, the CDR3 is TGTGCCAGCAGTTACGGGACTAGCGGACACAATGAGCAGTACTTC. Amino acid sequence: CASSYGTSGHNEQYF.

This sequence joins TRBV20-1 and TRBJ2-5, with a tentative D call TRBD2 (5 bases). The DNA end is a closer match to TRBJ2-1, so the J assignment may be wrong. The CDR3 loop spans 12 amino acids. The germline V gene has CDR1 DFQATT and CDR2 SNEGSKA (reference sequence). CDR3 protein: CSARTRAETQFF. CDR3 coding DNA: TGCAGTGCTAGAACTAGAGCGGAGACCCAGTTCTTC.

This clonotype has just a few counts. CDR3: CASSHSPYNEQFF. DNA of the CDR3: TGCGCCAGCAGCCATTCTCCGTACAATGAGCAGTTCTTC. The rearrangement uses TRBV4-1 and TRBJ2-1; D call uncertain. The CDR3 sequence is 13 residues long. From germline, CDR1 is MGHRA and CDR2 YSYEKL. Trimming removed 3 bases at V and 4 bases at J, with 7 bases between.

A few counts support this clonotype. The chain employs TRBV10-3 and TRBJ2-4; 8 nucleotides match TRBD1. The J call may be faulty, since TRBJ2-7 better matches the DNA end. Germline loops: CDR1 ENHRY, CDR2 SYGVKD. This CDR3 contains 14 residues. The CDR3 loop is CAISSDREIYEQYF. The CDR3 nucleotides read TGTGCCATTTCGTCGGACAGGGAGATATACGAGCAGTACTTC.

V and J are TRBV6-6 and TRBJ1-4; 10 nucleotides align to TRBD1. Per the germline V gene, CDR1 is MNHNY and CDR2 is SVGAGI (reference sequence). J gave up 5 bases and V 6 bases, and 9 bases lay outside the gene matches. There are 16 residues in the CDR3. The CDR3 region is CASSPRQGAQNEKLFF. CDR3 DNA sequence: TGTGCCAGCAGCCCAAGACAGGGGGCGCAGAATGAAAAACTGTTTTTT.

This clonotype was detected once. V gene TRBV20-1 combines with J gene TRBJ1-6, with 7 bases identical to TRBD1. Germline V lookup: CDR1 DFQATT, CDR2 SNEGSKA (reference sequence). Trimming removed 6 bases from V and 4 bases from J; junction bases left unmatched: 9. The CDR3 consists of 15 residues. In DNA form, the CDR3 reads TGCAGTGCCCAACCGGGACAGTATTATAATTCACCCCTCCACTTT. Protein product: CSAQPGQYYNSPLHF.

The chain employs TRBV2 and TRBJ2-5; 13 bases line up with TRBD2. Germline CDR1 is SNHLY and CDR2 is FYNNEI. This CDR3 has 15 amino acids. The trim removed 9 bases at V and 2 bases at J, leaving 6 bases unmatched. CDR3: CARTTSGGAQETQYF. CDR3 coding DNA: TGTGCCAGGACAACTAGCGGGGGGGCTCAAGAGACCCAGTACTTC.

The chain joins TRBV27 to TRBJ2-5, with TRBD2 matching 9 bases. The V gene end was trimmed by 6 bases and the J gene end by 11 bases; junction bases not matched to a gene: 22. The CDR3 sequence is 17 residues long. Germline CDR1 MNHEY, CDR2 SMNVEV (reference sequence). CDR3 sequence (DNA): TGTGCCAGCAGGCTAGCGGGGATTGGGGCAAATTACAATGAGCAGTACTTC. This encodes CASRLAGIGANYNEQYF.